This note documents a single T cell receptor (beta chain) sequence. What it binds is unknown. TCRdb's copy holds only in-frame clones and misses some; the assay was immunoSEQ multiplex PCR. The table includes around 67,000 clones, 90% detected once. Trimming at V came to 1 base and at J to 5 bases, leaving 3 bases not matched to a gene. The CDR3 spans 14 residues. The germline V gene has CDR1 LNHNV and CDR2 YYDKDF (reference sequence). The data belong to a study of T cells in localized non-small cell lung cancer. Overall study findings and caveats: Elevated circulating T cell density in blood was associated with longer overall survival. Median approximately 61 top-100 tumor clones were shared with paired adjacent lung. Among the tissues sampled, uninvolved adjacent lung had the highest T cell clonality, above tumor. As only one tumor region underwent sequencing, heterogeneity remains possible.

The receptor comes from a woman between 40 and 69 years old with stage I lung adenocarcinoma. The chain couples TRBV15 to TRBJ1-2; TRBD1 matches at 8 bases. Source: peripheral blood, taken before any cancer treatment. This CDR3 reads CATSRGTGGYGYTF. The CDR3 DNA reads as TGTGCCACCAGCAGAGGAACAGGGGGTTATGGCTACACCTTC.